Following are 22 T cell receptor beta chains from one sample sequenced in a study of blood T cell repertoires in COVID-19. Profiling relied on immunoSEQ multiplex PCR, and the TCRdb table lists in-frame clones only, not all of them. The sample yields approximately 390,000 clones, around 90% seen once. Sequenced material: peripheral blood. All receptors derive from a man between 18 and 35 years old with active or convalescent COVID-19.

CDR3 nucleotides: TGTGCCAGCAGCAAAAGGAGCTTAAACTATGGCTACACCTTC. Translated, it gives CASSKRSLNYGYTF. This chain connects TRBV3-1 (or the pseudogene TRBV3-2) to TRBJ1-2; D gene ambiguous. The CDR3 runs 14 residues. Germline V gives CDR1 LGHDT, CDR2 YNNKEL (reference sequence). V gave up 5 bases and J gave up 2 bases, with 12 bases separating them.

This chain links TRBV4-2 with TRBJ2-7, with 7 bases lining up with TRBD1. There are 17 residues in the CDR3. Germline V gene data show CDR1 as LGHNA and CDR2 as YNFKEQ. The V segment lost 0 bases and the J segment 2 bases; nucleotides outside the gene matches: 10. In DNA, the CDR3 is TGTGCCAGCAGCCAAGATCATGACAGGGCCATACCCTACGAGCAGTACTTC. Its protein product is CASSQDHDRAIPYEQYF.

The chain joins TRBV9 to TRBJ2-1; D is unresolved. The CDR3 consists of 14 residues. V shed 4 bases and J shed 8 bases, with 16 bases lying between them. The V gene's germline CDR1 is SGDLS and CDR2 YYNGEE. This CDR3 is CASSPESEMDEQFF. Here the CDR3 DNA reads TGTGCCAGCAGCCCCGAGAGTGAAATGGATGAGCAGTTCTTC.

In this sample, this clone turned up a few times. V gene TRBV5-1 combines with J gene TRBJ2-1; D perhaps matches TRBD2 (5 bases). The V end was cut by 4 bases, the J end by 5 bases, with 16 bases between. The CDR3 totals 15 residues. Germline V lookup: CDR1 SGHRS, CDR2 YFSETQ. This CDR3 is CASSPFPGSDNEQFF. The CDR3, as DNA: TGCGCCAGCAGCCCCTTCCCGGGGTCCGACAATGAGCAGTTCTTC.

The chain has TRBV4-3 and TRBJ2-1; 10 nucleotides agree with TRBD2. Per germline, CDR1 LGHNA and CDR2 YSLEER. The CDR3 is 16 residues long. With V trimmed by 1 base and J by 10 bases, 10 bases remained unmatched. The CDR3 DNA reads TGCGCCAGCAGCCAAGGGGCTAGCGGGAGATCTCAGGAGCAGTTCTTC. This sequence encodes CASSQGASGRSQEQFF.

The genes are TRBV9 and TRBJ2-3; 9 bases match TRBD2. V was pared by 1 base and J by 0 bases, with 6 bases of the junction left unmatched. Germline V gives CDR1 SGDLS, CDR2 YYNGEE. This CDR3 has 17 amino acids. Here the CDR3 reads CASSVWASGDSTDTQYF. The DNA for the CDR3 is TGTGCCAGCAGCGTATGGGCTAGCGGGGATAGCACAGATACGCAGTATTTT. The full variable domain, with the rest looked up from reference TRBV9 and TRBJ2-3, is DSGVTQTPKHLITATGQRVTLRCSPRSGDLSVYWYQQSLDQGLQFLIQYYNGEERAKGNILERFSAQQFPDLHSELNLSSLELGDSALYFCASSVWASGDSTDTQYFGPGTRLTVL.

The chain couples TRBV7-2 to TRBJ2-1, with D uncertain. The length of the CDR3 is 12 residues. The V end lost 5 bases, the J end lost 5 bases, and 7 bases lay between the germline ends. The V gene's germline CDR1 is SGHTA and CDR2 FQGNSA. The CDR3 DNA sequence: TGTGCCAGCAGCCCTACCCACAATGAGCAGTTCTTC. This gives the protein CASSPTHNEQFF. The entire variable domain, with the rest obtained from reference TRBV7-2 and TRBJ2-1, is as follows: GAGVSQSPSNKVTEKGKDVELRCDPISGHTALYWYRQSLGQGLEFLIYFQGNSAPDKSGLPSDRFSAERTGGSVSTLTIQRTQQEDSAVYLCASSPTHNEQFFGPGTRLTVL.

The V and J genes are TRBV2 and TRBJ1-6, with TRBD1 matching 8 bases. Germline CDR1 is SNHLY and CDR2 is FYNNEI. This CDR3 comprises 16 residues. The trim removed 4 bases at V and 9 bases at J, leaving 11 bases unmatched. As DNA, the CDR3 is TGTGCCAGCAGTGGGGACAGGACACTTTCCATTTCACCCCTCCACTTT. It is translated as CASSGDRTLSISPLHF.

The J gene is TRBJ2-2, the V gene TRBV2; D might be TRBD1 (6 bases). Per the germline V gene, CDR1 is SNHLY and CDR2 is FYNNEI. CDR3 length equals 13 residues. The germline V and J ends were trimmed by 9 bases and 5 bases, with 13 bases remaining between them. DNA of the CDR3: TGTGCCAGAAACAGGGAACAAACCGGGGAGCTGTTTTTT. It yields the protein CARNREQTGELFF.

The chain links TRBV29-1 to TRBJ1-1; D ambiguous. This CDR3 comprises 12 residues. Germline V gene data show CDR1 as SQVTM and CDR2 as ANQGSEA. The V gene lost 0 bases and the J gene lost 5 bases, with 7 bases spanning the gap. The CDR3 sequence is CSVEEEGTEAFF. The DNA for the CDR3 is TGCAGCGTTGAAGAGGAGGGTACTGAAGCTTTCTTT.

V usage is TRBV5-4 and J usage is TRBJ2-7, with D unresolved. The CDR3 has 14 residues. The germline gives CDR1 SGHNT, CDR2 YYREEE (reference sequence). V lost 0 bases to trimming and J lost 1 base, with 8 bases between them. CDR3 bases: TGTGCCAGCAGCTTGGGAGCGACTTCCTACGAGCAGTACTTC. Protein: CASSLGATSYEQYF.

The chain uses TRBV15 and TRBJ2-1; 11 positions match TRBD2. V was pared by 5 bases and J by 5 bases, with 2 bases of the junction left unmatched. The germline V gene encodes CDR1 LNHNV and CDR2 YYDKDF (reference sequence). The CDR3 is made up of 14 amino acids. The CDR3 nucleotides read TGTGCCACCAGCTTGGGACTAGCGGACAATGAGCAGTTCTTC. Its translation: CATSLGLADNEQFF.

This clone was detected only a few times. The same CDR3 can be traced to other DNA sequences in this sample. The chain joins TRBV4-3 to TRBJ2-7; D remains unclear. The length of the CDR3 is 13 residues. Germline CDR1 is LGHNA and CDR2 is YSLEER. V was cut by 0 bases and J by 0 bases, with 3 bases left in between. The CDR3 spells CASSQDSSYEQYF. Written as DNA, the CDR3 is TGCGCCAGCAGCCAAGACTCCTCCTACGAGCAGTACTTC.

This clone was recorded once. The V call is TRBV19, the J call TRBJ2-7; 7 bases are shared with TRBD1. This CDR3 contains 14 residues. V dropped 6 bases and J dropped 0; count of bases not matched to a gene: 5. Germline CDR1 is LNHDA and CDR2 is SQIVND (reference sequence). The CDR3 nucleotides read TGTGCCAGTAGAAGGACAGGCAGCTCCTACGAGCAGTACTTC. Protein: CASRRTGSSYEQYF.

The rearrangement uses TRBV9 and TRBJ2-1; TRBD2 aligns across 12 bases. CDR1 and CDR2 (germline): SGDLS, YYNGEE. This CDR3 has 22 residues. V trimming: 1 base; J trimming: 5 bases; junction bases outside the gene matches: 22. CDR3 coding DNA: TGTGCCAGCAGCGTATCAGGAGGTAGTGGGACTAGCGGGCCCCGCCGGGACAATGAGCAGTTCTTC. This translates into CASSVSGGSGTSGPRRDNEQFF.

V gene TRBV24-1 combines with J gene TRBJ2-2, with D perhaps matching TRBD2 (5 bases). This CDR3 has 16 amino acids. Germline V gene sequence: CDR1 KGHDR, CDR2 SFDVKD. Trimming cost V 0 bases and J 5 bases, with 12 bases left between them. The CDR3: CATSDLKTAGTGELFF. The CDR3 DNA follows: TGTGCCACCAGTGATTTGAAGACGGCGGGTACCGGGGAGCTGTTTTTT.

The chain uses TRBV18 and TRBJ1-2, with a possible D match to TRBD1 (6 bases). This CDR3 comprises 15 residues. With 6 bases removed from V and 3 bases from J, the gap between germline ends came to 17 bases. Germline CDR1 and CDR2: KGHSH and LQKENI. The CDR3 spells CASSQRQAADYGYTF. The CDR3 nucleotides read TGTGCCAGCTCGCAAAGACAGGCCGCTGACTATGGCTACACCTTC.

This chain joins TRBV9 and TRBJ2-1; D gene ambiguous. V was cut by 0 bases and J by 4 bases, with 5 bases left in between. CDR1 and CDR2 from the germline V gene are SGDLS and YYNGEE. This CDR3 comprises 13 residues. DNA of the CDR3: TGTGCCAGCAGCGTAGGCAGTTACAATGAGCAGTTCTTC. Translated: CASSVGSYNEQFF. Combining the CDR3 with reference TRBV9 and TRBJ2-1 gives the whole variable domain DSGVTQTPKHLITATGQRVTLRCSPRSGDLSVYWYQQSLDQGLQFLIQYYNGEERAKGNILERFSAQQFPDLHSELNLSSLELGDSALYFCASSVGSYNEQFFGPGTRLTVL.

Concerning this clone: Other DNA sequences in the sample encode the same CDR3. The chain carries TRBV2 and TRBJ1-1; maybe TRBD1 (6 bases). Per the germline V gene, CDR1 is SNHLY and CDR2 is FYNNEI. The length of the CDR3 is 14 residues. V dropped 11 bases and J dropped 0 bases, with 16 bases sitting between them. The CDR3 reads CASRGQFMNTEAFF. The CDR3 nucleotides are TGTGCCTCCCGAGGACAGTTCATGAACACTGAAGCTTTCTTT.

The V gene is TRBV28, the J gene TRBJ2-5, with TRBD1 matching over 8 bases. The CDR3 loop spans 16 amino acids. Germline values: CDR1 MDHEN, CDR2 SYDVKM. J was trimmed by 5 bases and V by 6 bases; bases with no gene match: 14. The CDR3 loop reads CASRHKLGQGGETQYF. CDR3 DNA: TGTGCCAGCAGACATAAACTAGGACAGGGCGGGGAGACCCAGTACTTC.

CDR3 amino acids: CASTSGREDWYNEQFF. CDR3 bases: TGCGCCTCCACCAGTGGGCGGGAGGATTGGTACAATGAGCAGTTCTTC. The chain employs TRBV4-3 and TRBJ2-1; 8 positions agree with TRBD2. The CDR3 contains 16 residues. Germline trimming cut 11 bases from V and 4 bases from J; bases unmatched to any gene: 16. Germline V CDR1 and CDR2: LGHNA, YSLEER.

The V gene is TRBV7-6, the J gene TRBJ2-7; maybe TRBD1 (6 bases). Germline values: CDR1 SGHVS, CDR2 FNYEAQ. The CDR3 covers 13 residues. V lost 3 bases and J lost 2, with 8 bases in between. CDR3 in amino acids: CASSLDRAYEQYF. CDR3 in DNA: TGTGCCAGCAGCTTGGACAGAGCCTACGAGCAGTACTTC. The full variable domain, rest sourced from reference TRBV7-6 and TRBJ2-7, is GAGVSQSPRYKVTKRGQDVALRCDPISGHVSLYWYRQALGQGPEFLTYFNYEAQQDKSGLPNDRFSAERPEGSISTLTIQRTEQRDSAMYRCASSLDRAYEQYFGPGTRLTVT.